This TCR beta chain was identified during a study of siplizumab effects on memory and regulatory T cells. As regards this clone: As yet, its antigen is unknown.

Libraries were prepared by immunoSEQ multiplex PCR; TCRdb keeps only in-frame clonotypes and omits some of them. The sample has tens of thousands of clones, around 92% seen once; the top ten hold around 0.25%. General observations from the study: Proliferating clones, CD4+ or CD8+, lacked an assignable naive or memory phenotype in roughly 80-96% of cases. Apparently more diverse than memory cells, naive T cells also seemed major alloresponse contributors.

The CDR3 has 16 residues. Germline V lookup: CDR1 SGHVS, CDR2 FNYEAQ. V trimming: 5 bases; J trimming: 8 bases; junction bases outside the gene matches: 15. The specimen was naive CD4+ T cells sorted from blood. The chain couples TRBV7-6 to TRBJ2-1, with 7 nucleotides matching TRBD1. The origin of this receptor is a human donor in good health. CDR3: CASSPEGASSIHEQFF. The CDR3 coding sequence is TGTGCCAGCAGCCCAGAGGGGGCTAGCTCAATTCATGAGCAGTTCTTC.